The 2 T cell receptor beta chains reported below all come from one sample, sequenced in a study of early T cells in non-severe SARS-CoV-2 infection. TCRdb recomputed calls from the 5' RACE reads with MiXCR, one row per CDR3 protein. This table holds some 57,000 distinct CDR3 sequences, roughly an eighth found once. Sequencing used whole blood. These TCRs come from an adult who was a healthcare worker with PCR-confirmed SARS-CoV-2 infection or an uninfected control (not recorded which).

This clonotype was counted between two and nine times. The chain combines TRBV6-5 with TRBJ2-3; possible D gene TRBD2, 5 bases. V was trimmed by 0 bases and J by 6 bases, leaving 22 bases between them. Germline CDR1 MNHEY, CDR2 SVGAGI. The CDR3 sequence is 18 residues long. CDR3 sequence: CASSYSRAGGSQSDTQYF. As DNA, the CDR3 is TGTGCCAGCAGTTACTCTCGGGCAGGAGGTTCGCAATCCGATACGCAGTATTTT.

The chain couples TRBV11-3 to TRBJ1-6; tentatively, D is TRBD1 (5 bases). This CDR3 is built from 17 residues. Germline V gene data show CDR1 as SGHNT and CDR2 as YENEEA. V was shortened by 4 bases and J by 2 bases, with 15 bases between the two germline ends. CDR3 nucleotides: TGTGCCAGCAGCTCCGGGCCAGGGCAGACCTATAATTCACCCCTCCACTTT. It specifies CASSSGPGQTYNSPLHF.